One and the same sample provided the 28 T cell receptor beta chains below, sequenced in a study of control samples from healthy donors and cancer patients (dated by TCRdb to about 2020). Receptors were amplified or captured by the immunoSEQ multiplex PCR assay. TCRdb holds this immuneACCESS table with in-frame rearrangements only. Some clones are missing; in checked studies, unresolved V genes explain under half, and the rest has no known cause. The sample data list approximately 100,000 clones, and 75% to 90% of these were observed just once. Roughly 7.7% of the sample is taken by the ten largest. The sequencing input was blood. The receptor set was obtained from a man aged 25 to 40 in good health.

J is TRBJ1-2 and V is TRBV10-3, with D maybe TRBD1 (5 bases). CDR1 and CDR2 (germline): ENHRY, SYGVKD. The length of the CDR3 is 14 residues. V lost 3 bases to trimming and J lost 4 bases, with 12 bases between them. The CDR3 reads CAISDPRDPYGYTF. CDR3 coding DNA: TGTGCCATCAGTGACCCGAGGGACCCCTATGGCTACACCTTC.

The CDR3 loop is CASSLDRGGYTF. DNA for the CDR3: TGCGCCAGCAGCTTGGACCGAGGGGGCTACACCTTC. The chain carries TRBV5-1 and TRBJ1-2; no clear D gene. This CDR3 spans 12 amino acids. Germline values: CDR1 SGHRS, CDR2 YFSETQ. The V end lost 0 bases, the J end lost 8 bases, and 8 bases lay between the germline ends.

In its sample, this clone was seen a few times. This specimen includes other DNA sequences encoding the same CDR3. The chain uses TRBV6-5 and TRBJ2-3; D gene uncertain. V was cut by 0 bases and J by 0 bases, with 7 bases left in between. The CDR3 runs 15 residues. Per germline, CDR1 MNHEY and CDR2 SVGAGI. In DNA form, the CDR3 reads TGTGCCAGCAGTTACTCATGGCGTAGCACAGATACGCAGTATTTT. Encoded protein: CASSYSWRSTDTQYF.

V usage is TRBV28 and J usage is TRBJ1-2; 8 nucleotides line up with TRBD1. CDR3 length equals 17 residues. Germline CDR1 is MDHEN and CDR2 is SYDVKM. V lost 11 bases and J lost 6; bases outside the gene matches: 23. The CDR3 spells CAGMPHRPPGTGDGYTF. DNA of the CDR3: TGTGCCGGCATGCCCCATCGACCCCCAGGGACAGGTGATGGCTACACCTTC.

For the CDR3, the DNA is TGTGCCATCAGTGAGTCGTGGGCAGGGTCGATGGGCAATGAGCAGTTCTTC. This encodes CAISESWAGSMGNEQFF. The chain uses TRBV10-3 and TRBJ2-1, with a weak D call TRBD1 (5 bases). Germline CDR1 reads ENHRY; CDR2 reads SYGVKD. CDR3 length equals 17 residues. The V end lost 0 bases, the J end lost 6 bases, and 18 bases lay between the germline ends.

This clone has just a few counts. The gene calls are TRBV10-3 and TRBJ2-3, with 9 bases identical to TRBD1. Germline trimming cut 5 bases from V and 2 bases from J; bases unmatched to any gene: 5. This CDR3 is 15 amino acids long. Per the germline V gene, CDR1 is ENHRY and CDR2 is SYGVKD. CDR3 nucleotides: TGTGCCATCAGTAGCGACAGGGGGGTCACAGATACGCAGTATTTT. Encoded protein: CAISSDRGVTDTQYF.

This clone was observed a few times. This same CDR3 is encoded by further DNA sequences in the sample. In nucleotides, the CDR3 is TGCGCCAGCAGCTCCCGGGACAGAAGCACCGGGGAGCTGTTTTTT. This gives the protein CASSSRDRSTGELFF. This chain uses TRBV5-1 with TRBJ2-2, with 7 bases matching TRBD1. The germline gives CDR1 SGHRS, CDR2 YFSETQ. The CDR3 loop spans 15 amino acids. J gave up 4 bases and V 3 bases, and 6 bases lay outside the gene matches.

The chain uses TRBV18 and TRBJ2-1, with D perhaps matching TRBD1 (6 bases). Per the germline V gene, CDR1 is KGHSH and CDR2 is LQKENI. The CDR3 is 15 residues long. The germline V and J ends were trimmed by 2 bases and 6 bases, with 14 bases remaining between them. CDR3 residues: CASSPGQTPSNEQFF. In DNA, the CDR3 is TGTGCCAGCTCACCAGGACAGACCCCTTCCAATGAGCAGTTCTTC.

The chain joins TRBV10-1 to TRBJ2-5; the D is unclear. Germline CDR1 WNHNN, CDR2 SYGVQD (reference sequence). The CDR3 contains 11 residues. V was shortened by 4 bases and J by 4 bases, with 4 bases between the two germline ends. This CDR3 is CASSGSETQYF. For the CDR3, the DNA is TGCGCCAGCAGTGGGTCAGAGACCCAGTACTTC.

CDR3 sequence: CASSRQGAPEAFF. CDR3 sequence (DNA): TGCGCCAGCAGCCGACAGGGGGCTCCTGAAGCTTTCTTT. This chain uses TRBV5-1 with TRBJ1-1; 10 nucleotides agree with TRBD1. This CDR3 has 13 residues. The J segment lost 6 bases and the V segment lost 4 bases, leaving 3 bases of the junction unmatched. The germline CDR1 and CDR2 sequences are SGHRS and YFSETQ. The whole variable domain, filled in from reference TRBV5-1 and TRBJ1-1, reads KAGVTQTPRYLIKTRGQQVTLSCSPISGHRSVSWYQQTPGQGLQFLFEYFSETQRNKGNFPGRFSGRQFSNSRSEMNVSTLELGDSALYLCASSRQGAPEAFFGQGTRLTVV.

The chain uses TRBV12-3 or TRBV12-4 and TRBJ1-2; tentatively, D is TRBD1 (6 bases). Trimming left V 2 bases short and J 7 bases short, with 8 bases between. The CDR3 length is 12 residues. This CDR3 reads CASSLTGFGYTF. DNA for the CDR3: TGTGCCAGCAGTTTAACAGGGTTTGGCTACACCTTC.

V and J are TRBV24-1 and TRBJ1-1; D is unresolved. CDR3 length: 11 residues. The V and J ends lost 4 bases and 4 bases respectively, with 3 bases between them. The germline CDR1 and CDR2 sequences are KGHDR and SFDVKD. Written as DNA, the CDR3 is TGTGCCACCAGTGACTCCACTGAAGCTTTCTTT. Its translation: CATSDSTEAFF.

The CDR3, as DNA: TGTGCCAGCAGCCTCCCGCAGGGGGCTGAAGCTTTCTTT. This gives the protein CASSLPQGAEAFF. The chain is built from TRBV5-6 and TRBJ1-1; 7 bases fit TRBD1. This CDR3 has 13 residues. With 4 bases clipped from V and 6 bases from J, the junction kept 6 bases outside the gene matches. Looked up from germline, CDR1 is SGHDT and CDR2 is YYEEEE.

The rearrangement links TRBV29-1 to TRBJ1-1; weak D call: TRBD1 (6 bases). Trimming cost V 7 bases and J 1 base, with 13 bases left between them. The germline gives CDR1 SQVTM, CDR2 ANQGSEA. The length of the CDR3 is 13 residues. CDR3 DNA: TGCAGCGGCGGACAGTCCCCGAACACTGAAGCTTTCTTT. It is translated as CSGGQSPNTEAFF.

This clone was detected a few times. The J gene is TRBJ2-2, the V gene TRBV11-3, with 9 bases that match TRBD2. V gave up 5 bases and J gave up 7 bases; unmatched junction bases: 5. In germline, CDR1 is SGHNT, CDR2 YENEEA. The CDR3 sequence is 14 residues long. The CDR3 nucleotides are TGTGCCAGCAGCCCTAGCGGGGCGGTCGGGGAGCTGTTTTTT. Translated: CASSPSGAVGELFF. The entire variable domain, with the rest obtained from reference TRBV11-3 and TRBJ2-2, is as follows: EAGVVQSPRYKIIEKKQPVAFWCNPISGHNTLYWYLQNLGQGPELLIRYENEEAVDDSQLPKDRFSAERLKGVDSTLKIQPAELGDSAVYLCASSPSGAVGELFFGEGSRLTVL.

The V and J genes are TRBV12-2 and TRBJ1-5; TRBD1 was called by the table and not checked on the DNA. TRBV12-2 is classified as a pseudogene. This CDR3 region has 16 residues. The CDR3 DNA sequence: TGTGCAAGTCGCTTATGGGGCATAGGGGACAATCAGCCCCAGCATTTT. This sequence encodes CASRLWGIGDNQPQHF.

The rearrangement links TRBV20-1 to TRBJ1-5; D call uncertain. V was pared by 3 bases and J by 2 bases, with 17 bases between. This CDR3 has 16 amino acids. Germline-derived CDR1 and CDR2 are DFQATT and SNEGSKA (reference sequence). In DNA, the CDR3 is TGCAGTGCTAGTATACCGGGTGGAAGGGGCAATCAGCCCCAGCATTTT. This translates into CSASIPGGRGNQPQHF.

V gene TRBV10-1 combines with J gene TRBJ1-1, with 10 bases that match TRBD1. The germline CDR1 and CDR2 sequences are WNHNN and SYGVQD (reference sequence). The CDR3 is 15 residues long. J lost 1 base, V lost 3 bases, and 2 bases had no gene match. Written as DNA, the CDR3 is TGCGCCAGCAGTGACTGGACAGGGGGGAACACTGAAGCTTTCTTT. It is translated as CASSDWTGGNTEAFF.

The J gene is TRBJ1-2, the V gene TRBV6-1; a weak D match, TRBD1 (6 bases). Germline CDR1 is MNHNS and CDR2 is SASEGT. V was clipped by 1 base and J by 8 bases, with 23 bases between them. The CDR3 length is 17 residues. The CDR3 loop is CASSEDLAGRRTGGYTF. The DNA for the CDR3 is TGTGCCAGCAGTGAAGACTTGGCGGGCCGCCGAACAGGGGGCTACACCTTC.

The rearrangement uses TRBV20-1 and TRBJ1-1; possible D gene TRBD1, 5 bases. Germline V gene sequence: CDR1 DFQATT, CDR2 SNEGSKA (reference sequence). The CDR3 is 11 residues long. V was clipped by 5 bases and J by 10 bases, with 14 bases between them. CDR3 sequence reads: CSAGRGQGAFF. The CDR3 nucleotides are TGCAGTGCTGGTAGAGGACAAGGAGCTTTCTTT.

The chain combines TRBV5-8 with TRBJ2-3; the match to TRBD1 covers 9 bases. Trimming cost V 6 bases and J 0 bases; bases outside gene matches: 14. CDR1 is SGHTS and CDR2 is YDEGEE in the germline V gene. CDR3 length: 18 amino acids. CDR3 in amino acids: CASTTGTGILGSTDTQYF. CDR3 nucleotides: TGTGCCAGCACCACCGGGACAGGGATACTCGGGAGCACAGATACGCAGTATTTT.

CDR3 coding DNA: TGTGCCTGGAGTTGGGACAGGGGAAAACTGTTTTTT. Its protein product is CAWSWDRGKLFF. V and J are TRBV30 and TRBJ1-4, with TRBD1 identical over 10 bases. After removal of 2 bases from V and 10 bases from J, the junction contained 1 base not matched to a gene. CDR3 length: 12 residues. Germline CDR1 reads GTSNPN; CDR2 reads SVGIG (reference sequence).

Turning to this clone: A junction boundary mismatches the germline segment, possibly from a read error. The same CDR3 also results from other DNA sequences found in this sample. The rearrangement uses TRBV6-6 and TRBJ1-1; no definite D call. Germline V gene sequence: CDR1 MNHNY, CDR2 SVGAGI (reference sequence). CDR3 length: 14 amino acids. The CDR3: CASSYWAENTEAFF. As DNA, the CDR3 is TGTGCCAGCAGTTACTGGGCGGAGAACACTGAGGCTTTCTTT.

J is TRBJ2-1 and V is TRBV6-5, with D hard to call. CDR1 and CDR2 (germline): MNHEY, SVGAGI. Trimming removed 2 bases at V and 5 bases at J, with 7 bases between. The CDR3 is 13 residues long. In DNA, the CDR3 is TGTGCCAGCAGTTACGGTTCGAACAATGAGCAGTTCTTC. Translated, it gives CASSYGSNNEQFF.

The chain joins TRBV15 to TRBJ2-5, with D maybe TRBD2 (6 bases). Germline values: CDR1 LNHNV, CDR2 YYDKDF (reference sequence). Trimming removed 0 bases at V and 5 bases at J, with 10 bases between. The CDR3 runs to 14 residues. The chain's CDR3 is CATSRDRGGETQYF. CDR3 in DNA: TGTGCCACCAGCAGAGATCGGGGAGGTGAGACCCAGTACTTC.

V is TRBV11-2 and J is TRBJ2-1; no clear D gene. The CDR3 sequence is 16 residues long. Germline values: CDR1 SGHAT, CDR2 FQNNGV. The V end lost 0 bases, the J end lost 5 bases, and 14 bases lay between the germline ends. Here the CDR3 DNA reads TGTGCCAGCAGCTTAGATGGTGGACGACGTAACAATGAGCAGTTCTTC. This codes for CASSLDGGRRNNEQFF.

This chain uses TRBV19 with TRBJ2-1; D is perhaps TRBD1 (6 bases). Germline V gives CDR1 LNHDA, CDR2 SQIVND (reference sequence). V lost 9 bases and J lost 2, with 14 bases in between. The CDR3 has 14 residues. This chain's CDR3 is CASLGAYPYNEQFF. The CDR3 region has the DNA TGTGCCAGCCTGGGGGCCTATCCCTACAATGAGCAGTTCTTC.

Comments on this clone: The germline gene is not matched at one end of the junction; a read error may be the cause. CDR3 sequence (DNA): TGTGTCAGTACCACGGGAGCTGAAGCTTTCTTT. Protein sequence: CVSTTGAEAFF. The chain recombines TRBV19 with TRBJ1-1; D call uncertain. In germline, CDR1 is LNHDA, CDR2 SQIVND (reference sequence). The CDR3 runs to 11 residues.